The clone carrying this TCR beta chain has just one count. These data originate in a study of OX40 agonist ivuxolimab in advanced cancers. The table came from immunoSEQ multiplex PCR; TCRdb's copy has only in-frame clones and leaves some out. The table has about 30,000 clones, roughly 83% seen once. The CDR3 consists of 15 residues. CDR1 is SGHNT, CDR2 YYREEE, per germline (reference sequence). V lost 0 bases to trimming and J lost 2 bases; unmatched junction nucleotides: 1. The V call is TRBV5-4, the J call TRBJ2-1; TRBD2 matches 8 bases. Sequencing was performed on CD4+ or CD8+ T cells sorted from blood, taken in a trial of the OX40 agonist ivuxolimab. This TCR came from an adult with an advanced solid tumor such as melanoma, head and neck, liver or kidney cancer. The CDR3 is CASSLGSGTYNEQFF. CDR3 nucleotides: TGTGCCAGCAGCTTGGGTAGCGGGACCTACAATGAGCAGTTCTTC.